This T cell receptor beta chain was obtained from a study of cytomegalovirus exposure and HLA in healthy donors. Findings and caveats of the study: The study recorded about 150 TCR beta chains that were cytomegalovirus-associated.

The germline gives CDR1 MNHEY, CDR2 SVGAGI. This CDR3 has 15 residues. To note about this clone: No antigen is known for it. One end of the junction is discordant with germline, which a read error may explain.

The study ran its PCR with 60 Vbeta and 13 Jbeta primers. Measured with immunoSEQ multiplex PCR; TCRdb has only the in-frame clones, and not every one. The sample contains almost 200,000 clones, roughly 83% of which appear only once. The chain links TRBV6-5 to TRBJ2-6; 11 positions agree with TRBD1. The source material was PBMCs. The TCR originated in a male donor in good health and CMV-seropositive. The CDR3 is CASSGPGQGDNVLTF. Here the CDR3 DNA reads TGTGCCAGCAGTGGCCCGGGACAGGGGGACAACGTCCTGACTTTC.